What follows are 27 T cell receptor beta chains derived from one specimen sequenced in a study of multiple sclerosis patients with progressive multifocal leukoencephalopathy. Sequencing was performed with immunoSEQ multiplex PCR; in TCRdb, only in-frame clones are kept and a portion is missing. The sample yields 29,000 or so clones, just under 90% seen once. Time point here: 5 to 6 months of natalizumab therapy. The specimen comprised PBMCs, sampled from a patient treated with natalizumab. The receptor set was obtained from a human donor with multiple sclerosis.

The genes are TRBV5-6 and TRBJ1-2; D is possibly TRBD1 (5 bases). Germline V lookup: CDR1 SGHDT, CDR2 YYEEEE. The CDR3 runs 17 residues. V lost 0 bases to trimming and J lost 4 bases, with 19 bases between them. The CDR3 loop is CASSLVGAVPDIYGYTF. The CDR3 DNA sequence: TGTGCCAGCAGCTTGGTAGGGGCCGTTCCGGACATCTATGGCTACACCTTC.

This chain connects TRBV5-4 to TRBJ2-1; D ambiguous. The V end was cut by 0 bases, the J end by 2 bases, with 12 bases between. This CDR3 region has 16 residues. The germline V gene has CDR1 SGHNT and CDR2 YYREEE (reference sequence). In DNA, the CDR3 is TGTGCCAGCAGCTTGGTAGGTTCCGGACCCTACAATGAGCAGTTCTTC. The encoded protein is CASSLVGSGPYNEQFF.

The chain combines TRBV29-1 with TRBJ1-1; TRBD1 might be the D (6 bases). Per the germline V gene, CDR1 is SQVTM and CDR2 is ANQGSEA. CDR3 size: 12 residues. The V gene lost 5 bases and the J gene lost 4 bases, with 11 bases spanning the gap. The CDR3: CSVRTGSTEAFF. DNA for the CDR3: TGCAGCGTTAGAACAGGGAGCACTGAAGCTTTCTTT.

V and J are TRBV9 and TRBJ2-6; D call uncertain. The CDR3 is made up of 15 amino acids. Per germline, CDR1 SGDLS and CDR2 YYNGEE. V dropped 0 bases and J dropped 4 bases, with 8 bases sitting between them. The chain's CDR3 is CASSVEGFGANVLTF. DNA of the CDR3: TGTGCCAGCAGCGTAGAGGGATTCGGGGCCAACGTCCTGACTTTC. Complete variable domain (other parts from reference TRBV9 and TRBJ2-6): DSGVTQTPKHLITATGQRVTLRCSPRSGDLSVYWYQQSLDQGLQFLIQYYNGEERAKGNILERFSAQQFPDLHSELNLSSLELGDSALYFCASSVEGFGANVLTFGAGSRLTVL.

The chain is built from TRBV2 and TRBJ1-1, with D perhaps matching TRBD1 (6 bases). V lost 10 bases and J lost 1, with 16 bases in between. Germline V gives CDR1 SNHLY, CDR2 FYNNEI. The CDR3 consists of 14 residues. CDR3 region: CATRGPQGNTEAFF. As DNA, the CDR3 is TGTGCCACCAGGGGCCCGCAGGGGAACACTGAAGCTTTCTTT.

The count of this clone is one. The chain recombines TRBV5-1 with TRBJ2-2; TRBD2 matches 12 bases. The CDR3 consists of 16 residues. Germline values: CDR1 SGHRS, CDR2 YFSETQ. The V and J ends lost 4 bases and 6 bases, in that order; junction bases with no gene match: 7. In nucleotides, the CDR3 is TGCGCCAGCAGCCCGGGACTAGCGGGCGTGGCCGGGGAGCTGTTTTTT. This sequence encodes CASSPGLAGVAGELFF.

This chain connects TRBV6-6 to TRBJ1-3; 7 bases align to TRBD1. This CDR3 comprises 16 residues. The germline gives CDR1 MNHNY, CDR2 SVGAGI (reference sequence). The junction had 10 bases not matched to a gene; V was cut back by 2 bases and J by 6 bases. In nucleotides, the CDR3 is TGTGCCAGCAGTTACCCCCGACAGGGTCGGGAAAACACCATATATTTT. Its translation: CASSYPRQGRENTIYF.

The V gene is TRBV28, the J gene TRBJ2-3; D gene uncertain. From germline, CDR1 is MDHEN and CDR2 SYDVKM. The CDR3 spans 11 residues. Between the trimmed V and J ends, which lost 8 bases and 4 bases, there was a span of 7 bases. The CDR3 reads CASGISDTQYF. CDR3 DNA sequence: TGTGCCAGCGGGATATCAGATACGCAGTATTTT.

The chain is built from TRBV18 and TRBJ2-7; D is unresolved. V dropped 3 bases and J dropped 6 bases, with 9 bases sitting between them. The CDR3 covers 12 residues. From germline, CDR1 is KGHSH and CDR2 LQKENI. The CDR3 protein is CASSPDSGEQYF. Written as DNA, the CDR3 is TGTGCCAGCTCACCTGACTCGGGCGAGCAGTACTTC.

CDR3: CASTHPLGSSYEQYF. The CDR3 nucleotides read TGTGCCAGCACCCACCCTCTAGGCAGCTCCTACGAGCAGTACTTC. The chain employs TRBV28 and TRBJ2-7; D remains ambiguous. V gave up 7 bases and J gave up 0 bases, with 16 bases separating them. Germline loops: CDR1 MDHEN, CDR2 SYDVKM. The CDR3 runs 15 residues.

This rearrangement joins TRBV12-5 to TRBJ2-7; no definite D call. Trimming shortened V by 0 bases and J by 4 bases, and 16 bases separated the two germline ends. This CDR3 contains 16 residues. Germline CDR1 reads LGHNT; CDR2 reads FRNRAP. Written as DNA, the CDR3 is TGTGCTAGTGGTTTGGTACGATGGACGGAACCTTACGAGCAGTACTTC. Its translation: CASGLVRWTEPYEQYF.

V is TRBV27 and J is TRBJ2-1; TRBD2 matches at 15 bases. This CDR3 region has 16 residues. Germline-derived CDR1 and CDR2 are MNHEY and SMNVEV (reference sequence). Trimming removed 3 bases from V and 7 bases from J; junction bases left unmatched: 4. This chain's CDR3 is CASSFRTSGRGNEQFF. The CDR3, as DNA: TGTGCCAGCAGTTTTCGGACTAGCGGGAGGGGGAATGAGCAGTTCTTC.

The gene calls are TRBV27 and TRBJ2-2, with 7 bases fitting TRBD1. CDR1 MNHEY and CDR2 SMNVEV come from the germline V gene (reference sequence). Trimming cost V 4 bases and J 6 bases; bases outside gene matches: 5. The CDR3 is 14 residues long. The CDR3 DNA reads as TGTGCCAGCAGTTACACACAGGGGTCCGGGGAGCTGTTTTTT. Residues: CASSYTQGSGELFF.

The V call is TRBV18, the J call TRBJ1-4, with D possibly matching TRBD1 (5 bases). Germline-derived CDR1 and CDR2 are KGHSH and LQKENI. CDR3 length: 16 amino acids. Trimming cost V 6 bases and J 7 bases, with 21 bases left between them. DNA of the CDR3: TGTGCCAGCTCTCAAAACCGGGGCGCACAGTCTGAAAAACTGTTTTTT. Protein sequence: CASSQNRGAQSEKLFF.

V usage is TRBV2 and J usage is TRBJ1-1; 7 bases are a match to TRBD1. V was clipped by 5 bases and J by 4 bases; unmatched bases: 10. This CDR3 has 15 residues. Germline V gives CDR1 SNHLY, CDR2 FYNNEI. DNA for the CDR3: TGTGCCAGCAGTTTAAGAGGGACAGTCGCCACTGAAGCTTTCTTT. Translating gives CASSLRGTVATEAFF. Using reference TRBV2 and TRBJ1-1 for the parts outside the CDR3, the full variable domain is EPEVTQTPSHQVTQMGQEVILRCVPISNHLYFYWYRQILGQKVEFLVSFYNNEISEKSEIFDDQFSVERPDGSNFTLKIRSTKLEDSAMYFCASSLRGTVATEAFFGQGTRLTVV.

The CDR3 protein is CASSEITSQQYF. CDR3 DNA: TGTGCCAGCAGTGAAATTACTAGCCAGCAGTACTTC. V is TRBV6-1 and J is TRBJ2-7, with D perhaps matching TRBD2 (6 bases). Germline V CDR1 and CDR2: MNHNS, SASEGT. V was pared by 2 bases and J by 8 bases, with 10 bases between. There are 12 residues in the CDR3.

This clone was seen a single time. This chain joins TRBV9 and TRBJ1-1; TRBD1 aligns across 9 bases. The V gene's germline CDR1 is SGDLS and CDR2 YYNGEE. Trimming at V came to 3 bases and at J to 5 bases, leaving 5 bases not matched to a gene. The CDR3 loop spans 14 amino acids. CDR3 in DNA: TGTGCCAGCAGCGCCTACGACAGGGGGACTGAAGCTTTCTTT. The encoded protein is CASSAYDRGTEAFF.

The chain carries TRBV29-1 and TRBJ2-7, with D tentatively TRBD1 or TRBD2 (6 bases each). This CDR3 has 13 amino acids. Per the germline V gene, CDR1 is SQVTM and CDR2 is ANQGSEA. With 3 bases removed from V and 4 bases from J, the gap between germline ends came to 13 bases. The CDR3 loop is CSVEGGEGYEQYF. The DNA for the CDR3 is TGCAGCGTTGAGGGGGGCGAAGGATACGAGCAGTACTTC.

This clone came up a few times. The V call is TRBV4-2, the J call TRBJ2-2; 11 bases align to TRBD2. The CDR3 runs 21 residues. The J segment lost 7 bases and the V segment lost 0 bases, leaving 19 bases of the junction unmatched. Germline CDR1 and CDR2: LGHNA and YNFKEQ. CDR3 sequence reads: CASSQDWGVTLAGGGGGELFF. The CDR3 nucleotides are TGTGCCAGCAGCCAAGATTGGGGGGTGACGCTAGCGGGAGGAGGCGGCGGGGAGCTGTTTTTT.

This clone has just one count. The chain joins TRBV29-1 to TRBJ2-7; TRBD1 matches at 7 bases. CDR1 and CDR2 from the germline V gene are SQVTM and ANQGSEA. The CDR3 covers 15 residues. V trimming: 4 bases; J trimming: 1 base; junction bases outside the gene matches: 10. The CDR3 sequence is CSVVSAGTVSYEQYF. The CDR3 region has the DNA TGCAGCGTTGTCTCTGCCGGGACAGTTTCCTACGAGCAGTACTTC.

This rearrangement joins TRBV4-1 to TRBJ1-2, with D maybe TRBD1 (6 bases). Trimming left V 1 base short and J 7 bases short, with 16 bases between. In germline, CDR1 is MGHRA, CDR2 YSYEKL. This CDR3 has 15 amino acids. In DNA, the CDR3 is TGCGCCAGCAGCCAAGGATTCGGGGGGGCGCTTGGCTACACCTTC. Protein: CASSQGFGGALGYTF.

This clone has a handful of counts. The gene calls are TRBV7-9 and TRBJ2-1, with D unresolved. V dropped 2 bases and J dropped 6 bases, with 5 bases sitting between them. This CDR3 spans 12 amino acids. The germline gives CDR1 SEHNR, CDR2 FQNEAQ (reference sequence). CDR3 in amino acids: CASSLPANEQFF. In DNA form, the CDR3 reads TGTGCCAGCAGCTTACCTGCCAATGAGCAGTTCTTC.

V and J are TRBV7-8 and TRBJ2-7, with D possibly being TRBD1 (5 bases). The ends were cut back, 2 bases at V and 4 bases at J, with 21 bases in the middle. This CDR3 region has 17 residues. Germline V gene lookup returns CDR1 SGHVS and CDR2 FQNEAQ. The chain's CDR3 is CASSLYFFPREGYEQYF. Written as DNA, the CDR3 is TGTGCCAGCAGCTTATATTTCTTCCCCAGGGAAGGTTACGAGCAGTACTTC.

This chain connects TRBV7-9 to TRBJ2-2; 9 bases are a match to TRBD1. This CDR3 spans 14 amino acids. With V trimmed by 5 bases and J by 7 bases, 5 bases remained unmatched. The V gene's germline CDR1 is SEHNR and CDR2 FQNEAQ (reference sequence). Here the CDR3 DNA reads TGTGCCAGCAGCGATCAGACAGGGGGCGGGGAGCTGTTTTTT. Translating gives CASSDQTGGGELFF. Using reference TRBV7-9 and TRBJ2-2 for the parts outside the CDR3, the full variable domain is DTGVSQNPRHKITKRGQNVTFRCDPISEHNRLYWYRQTLGQGPEFLTYFQNEAQLEKSRLLSDRFSAERPKGSFSTLEIQRTEQGDSAMYLCASSDQTGGGELFFGEGSRLTVL.

This clone was observed a single time. This chain joins TRBV4-1 and TRBJ2-1; 11 nucleotides line up with TRBD1. V dropped 8 bases and J dropped 7; count of bases not matched to a gene: 7. The V gene's germline CDR1 is MGHRA and CDR2 YSYEKL. The CDR3 totals 14 residues. In DNA, the CDR3 is TGCGCCAGCGAGGACAGGGGGCTTGGAAATGAGCAGTTCTTC. Translation: CASEDRGLGNEQFF.

The CDR3 DNA reads as TGCGCCAGCAGCCACCCACTAGCGGCCAGCTCCTACGAGCAGTACTTC. This codes for CASSHPLAASSYEQYF. The V gene is TRBV4-1, the J gene TRBJ2-7; 8 bases fit TRBD2. CDR3 length: 16 amino acids. Trimming cost V 3 bases and J 0 bases; bases outside gene matches: 7. Looked up from germline, CDR1 is MGHRA and CDR2 is YSYEKL.

The chain uses TRBV30 and TRBJ2-2; 10 bases match TRBD1. Germline trimming cut 5 bases from V and 8 bases from J; bases unmatched to any gene: 2. The CDR3 is 12 residues long. CDR1 is GTSNPN, CDR2 SVGIG, per germline (reference sequence). This CDR3 is CAWGQGVGELFF. CDR3 coding DNA: TGTGCCTGGGGACAGGGGGTAGGGGAGCTGTTTTTT. The variable domain in full, completed from reference TRBV30 and TRBJ2-2, reads SQTIHQWPATLVQPVGSPLSLECTVEGTSNPNLYWYRQAAGRGLQLLFYSVGIGQISSEVPQNLSASRPQDRQFILSSKKLLLSDSGFYLCAWGQGVGELFFGEGSRLTVL.